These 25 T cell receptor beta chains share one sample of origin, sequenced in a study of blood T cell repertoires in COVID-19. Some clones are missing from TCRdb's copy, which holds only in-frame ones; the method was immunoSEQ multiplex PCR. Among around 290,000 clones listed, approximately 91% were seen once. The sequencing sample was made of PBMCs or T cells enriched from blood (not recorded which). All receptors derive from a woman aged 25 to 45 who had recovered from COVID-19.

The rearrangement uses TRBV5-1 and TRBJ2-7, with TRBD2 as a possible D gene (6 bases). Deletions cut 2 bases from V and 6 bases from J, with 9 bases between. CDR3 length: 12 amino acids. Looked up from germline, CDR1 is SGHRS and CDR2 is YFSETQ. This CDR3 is CASSLPGGEQYF. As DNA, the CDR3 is TGCGCCAGCAGCTTACCCGGGGGCGAGCAGTACTTC.

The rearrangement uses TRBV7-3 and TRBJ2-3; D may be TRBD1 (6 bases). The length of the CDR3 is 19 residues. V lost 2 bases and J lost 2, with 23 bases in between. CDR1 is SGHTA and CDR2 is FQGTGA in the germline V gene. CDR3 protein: CASSLSPRGRGSITDTQYF. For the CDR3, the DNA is TGTGCCAGCAGCTTATCTCCCAGGGGTCGGGGATCGATCACAGATACGCAGTATTTT.

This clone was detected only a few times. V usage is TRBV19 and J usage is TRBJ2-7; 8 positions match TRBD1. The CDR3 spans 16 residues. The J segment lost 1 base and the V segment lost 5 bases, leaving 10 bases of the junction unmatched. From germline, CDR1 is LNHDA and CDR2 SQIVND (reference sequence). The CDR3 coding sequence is TGTGCCAGTAGTCTCTCGCAGGGGGCGCCATCCTACGAGCAGTACTTC. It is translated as CASSLSQGAPSYEQYF.

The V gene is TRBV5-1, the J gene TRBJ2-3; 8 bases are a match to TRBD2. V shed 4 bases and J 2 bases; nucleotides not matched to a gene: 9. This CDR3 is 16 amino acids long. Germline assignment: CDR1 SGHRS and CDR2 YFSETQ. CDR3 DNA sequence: TGCGCCAGCAGCACGAAAGCGGGAGCCCCCACAGATACGCAGTATTTT. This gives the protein CASSTKAGAPTDTQYF.

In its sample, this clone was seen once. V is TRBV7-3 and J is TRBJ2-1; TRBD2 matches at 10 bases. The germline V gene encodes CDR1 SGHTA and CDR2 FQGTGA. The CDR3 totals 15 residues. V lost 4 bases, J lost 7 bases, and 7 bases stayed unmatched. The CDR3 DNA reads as TGTGCCAGCAGCTCTACTAGCGGGGTAGGTAATGAGCAGTTCTTC. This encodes CASSSTSGVGNEQFF. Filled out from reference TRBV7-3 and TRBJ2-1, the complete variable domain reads GAGVSQTPSNKVTEKGKYVELRCDPISGHTALYWYRQSLGQGPEFLIYFQGTGAADDSGLPNDRFFAVRPEGSVSTLKIQRTERGDSAVYLCASSSTSGVGNEQFFGPGTRLTVL.

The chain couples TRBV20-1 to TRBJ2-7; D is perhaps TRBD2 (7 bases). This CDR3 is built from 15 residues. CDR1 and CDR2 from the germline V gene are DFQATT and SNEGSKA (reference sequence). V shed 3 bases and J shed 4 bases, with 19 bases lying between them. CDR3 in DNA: TGCAGTGCTAGTTTTGGGGGGGCAGATCGGTACGAGCAGTACTTC. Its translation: CSASFGGADRYEQYF.

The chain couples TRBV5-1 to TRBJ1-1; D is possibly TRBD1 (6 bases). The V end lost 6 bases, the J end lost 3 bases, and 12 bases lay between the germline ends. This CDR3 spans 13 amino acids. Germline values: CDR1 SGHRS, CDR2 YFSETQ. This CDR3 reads CASMRGRDTEAFF. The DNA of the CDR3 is TGCGCCAGCATGAGGGGGAGAGACACTGAAGCTTTCTTT.

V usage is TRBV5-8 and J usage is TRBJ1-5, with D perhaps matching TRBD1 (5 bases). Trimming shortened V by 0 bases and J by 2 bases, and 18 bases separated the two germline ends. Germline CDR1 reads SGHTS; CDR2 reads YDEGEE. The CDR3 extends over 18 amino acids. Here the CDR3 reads CASSLDRRRDHGNQPQHF. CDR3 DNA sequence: TGTGCCAGCAGCTTGGACAGGCGAAGAGATCATGGCAATCAGCCCCAGCATTTT.

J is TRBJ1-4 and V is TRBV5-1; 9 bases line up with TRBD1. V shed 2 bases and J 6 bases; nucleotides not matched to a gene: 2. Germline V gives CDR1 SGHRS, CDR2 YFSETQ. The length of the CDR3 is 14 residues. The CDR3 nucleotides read TGCGCCAGCAGCTTCAGGACAGGGGATGAAAAACTGTTTTTT. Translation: CASSFRTGDEKLFF.

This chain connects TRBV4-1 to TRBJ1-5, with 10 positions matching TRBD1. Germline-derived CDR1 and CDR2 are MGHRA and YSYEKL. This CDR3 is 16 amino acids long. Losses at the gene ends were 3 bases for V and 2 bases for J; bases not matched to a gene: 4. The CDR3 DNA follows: TGCGCCAGCAGCCACGCCGGGACAGGGGGCAATCAGCCCCAGCATTTT. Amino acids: CASSHAGTGGNQPQHF.

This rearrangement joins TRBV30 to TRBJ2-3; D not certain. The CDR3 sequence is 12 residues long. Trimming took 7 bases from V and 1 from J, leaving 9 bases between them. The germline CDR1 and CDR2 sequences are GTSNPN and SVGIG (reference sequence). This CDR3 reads CAFTPGTDTQYF. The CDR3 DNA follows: TGTGCCTTTACCCCGGGCACAGATACGCAGTATTTT.

The CDR3, as DNA: TGCGCCAGCAGTCCCACTACAGGGTCACATCTATCTGGAAACACCATATATTTT. Its translation is CASSPTTGSHLSGNTIYF. The gene calls are TRBV23-1 and TRBJ1-3; possibly TRBD1 for D (6 bases). TRBV23-1 is treated as an ORF (open reading frame) with a function not yet certain. There are 18 residues in the CDR3. The V and J ends lost 4 bases and 1 base respectively, with 20 bases between them.

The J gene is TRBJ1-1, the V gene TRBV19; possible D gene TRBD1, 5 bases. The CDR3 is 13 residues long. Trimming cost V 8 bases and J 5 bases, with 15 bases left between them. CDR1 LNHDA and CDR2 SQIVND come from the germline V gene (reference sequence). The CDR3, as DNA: TGTGCCAGTTCGGTCAGGGAAGGTACTGAAGCTTTCTTT. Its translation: CASSVREGTEAFF.

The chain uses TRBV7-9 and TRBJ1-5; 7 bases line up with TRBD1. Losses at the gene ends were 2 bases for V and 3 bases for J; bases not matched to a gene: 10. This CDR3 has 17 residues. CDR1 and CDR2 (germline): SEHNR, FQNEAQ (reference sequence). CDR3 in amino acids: CASSLTEGAAYNQPQHF. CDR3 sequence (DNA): TGTGCCAGCAGCTTAACCGAGGGGGCCGCGTACAATCAGCCCCAGCATTTT. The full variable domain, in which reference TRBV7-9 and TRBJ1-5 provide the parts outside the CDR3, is DTGVSQNPRHKITKRGQNVTFRCDPISEHNRLYWYRQTLGQGPEFLTYFQNEAQLEKSRLLSDRFSAERPKGSFSTLEIQRTEQGDSAMYLCASSLTEGAAYNQPQHFGDGTRLSIL.

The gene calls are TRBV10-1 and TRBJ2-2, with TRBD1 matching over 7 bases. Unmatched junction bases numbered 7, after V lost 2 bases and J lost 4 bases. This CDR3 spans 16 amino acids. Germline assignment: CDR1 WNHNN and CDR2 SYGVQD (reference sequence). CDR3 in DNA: TGCGCCAGCAGTGAGACGGACAGGTCGGGCACCGGGGAGCTGTTTTTT. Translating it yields CASSETDRSGTGELFF.

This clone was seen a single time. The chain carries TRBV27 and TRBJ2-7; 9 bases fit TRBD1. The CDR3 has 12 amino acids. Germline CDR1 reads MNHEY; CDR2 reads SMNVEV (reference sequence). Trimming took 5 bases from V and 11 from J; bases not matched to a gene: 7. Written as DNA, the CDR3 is TGTGCCAGCAGTATCACAGGGGGCACGGAGTACTTC. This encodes CASSITGGTEYF.

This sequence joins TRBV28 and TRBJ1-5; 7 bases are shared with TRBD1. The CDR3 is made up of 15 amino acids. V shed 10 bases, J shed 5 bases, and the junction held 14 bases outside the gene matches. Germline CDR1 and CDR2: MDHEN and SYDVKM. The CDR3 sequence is CAILIGGEAYQPQHF. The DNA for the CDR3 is TGTGCCATACTTATAGGGGGCGAGGCTTATCAGCCCCAGCATTTT. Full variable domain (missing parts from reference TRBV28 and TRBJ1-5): DVKVTQSSRYLVKRTGEKVFLECVQDMDHENMFWYRQDPGLGLRLIYFSYDVKMKEKGDIPEGYSVSREKKERFSLILESASTNQTSMYLCAILIGGEAYQPQHFGDGTRLSIL.

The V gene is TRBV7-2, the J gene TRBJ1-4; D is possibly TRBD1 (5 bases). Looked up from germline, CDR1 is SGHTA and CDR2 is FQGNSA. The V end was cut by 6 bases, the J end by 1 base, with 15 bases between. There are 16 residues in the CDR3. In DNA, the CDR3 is TGTGCCAGCAGTCCTAAAAGCAGGGTAACTAATGAAAAACTGTTTTTT. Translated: CASSPKSRVTNEKLFF.

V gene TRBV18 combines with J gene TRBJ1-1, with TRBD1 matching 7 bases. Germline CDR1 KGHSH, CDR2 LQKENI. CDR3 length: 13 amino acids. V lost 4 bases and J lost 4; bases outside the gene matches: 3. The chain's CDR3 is CASSQGTVTEAFF. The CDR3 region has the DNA TGTGCCAGCTCACAGGGGACAGTCACTGAAGCTTTCTTT. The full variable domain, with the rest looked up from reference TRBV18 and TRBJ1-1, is NAGVMQNPRHLVRRRGQEARLRCSPMKGHSHVYWYRQLPEEGLKFMVYLQKENIIDESGMPKERFSAEFPKEGPSILRIQQVVRGDSAAYFCASSQGTVTEAFFGQGTRLTVV.

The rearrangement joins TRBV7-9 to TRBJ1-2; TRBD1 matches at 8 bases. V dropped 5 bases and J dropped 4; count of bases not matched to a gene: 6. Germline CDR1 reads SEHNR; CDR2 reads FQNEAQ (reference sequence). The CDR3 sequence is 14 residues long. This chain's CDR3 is CASSIPGTGYGYTF. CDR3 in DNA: TGTGCCAGCAGCATACCCGGGACAGGCTATGGCTACACCTTC.

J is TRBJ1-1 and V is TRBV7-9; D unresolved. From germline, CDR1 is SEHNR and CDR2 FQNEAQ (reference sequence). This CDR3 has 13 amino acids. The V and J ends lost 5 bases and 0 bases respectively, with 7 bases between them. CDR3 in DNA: TGTGCCAGCAGCCCCTCTATGAACACTGAAGCTTTCTTT. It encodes CASSPSMNTEAFF.

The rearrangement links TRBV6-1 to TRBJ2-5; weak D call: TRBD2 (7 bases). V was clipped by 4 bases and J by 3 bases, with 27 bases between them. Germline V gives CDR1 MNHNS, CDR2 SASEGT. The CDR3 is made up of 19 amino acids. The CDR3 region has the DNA TGTGCCAGCAGTGTTTATCGGTTTGGGGGCGGGGGTGCGGAAGAGACCCAGTACTTC. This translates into CASSVYRFGGGGAEETQYF.

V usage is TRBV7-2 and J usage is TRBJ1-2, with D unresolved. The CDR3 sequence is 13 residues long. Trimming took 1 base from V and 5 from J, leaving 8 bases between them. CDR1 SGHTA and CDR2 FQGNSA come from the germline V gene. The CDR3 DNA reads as TGTGCCAGCAGCTTAGGATTCGGGTATGGCTACACCTTC. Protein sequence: CASSLGFGYGYTF. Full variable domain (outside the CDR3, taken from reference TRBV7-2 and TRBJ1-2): GAGVSQSPSNKVTEKGKDVELRCDPISGHTALYWYRQSLGQGLEFLIYFQGNSAPDKSGLPSDRFSAERTGGSVSTLTIQRTQQEDSAVYLCASSLGFGYGYTFGSGTRLTVV.

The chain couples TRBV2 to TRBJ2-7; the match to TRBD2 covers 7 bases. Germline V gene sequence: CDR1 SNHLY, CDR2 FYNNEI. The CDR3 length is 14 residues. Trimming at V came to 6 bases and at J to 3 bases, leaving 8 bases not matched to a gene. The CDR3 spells CASSLVGLGYEQYF. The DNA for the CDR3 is TGTGCCAGCAGCCTTGTCGGACTAGGCTACGAGCAGTACTTC. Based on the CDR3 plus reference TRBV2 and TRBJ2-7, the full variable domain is EPEVTQTPSHQVTQMGQEVILRCVPISNHLYFYWYRQILGQKVEFLVSFYNNEISEKSEIFDDQFSVERPDGSNFTLKIRSTKLEDSAMYFCASSLVGLGYEQYFGPGTRLTVT.

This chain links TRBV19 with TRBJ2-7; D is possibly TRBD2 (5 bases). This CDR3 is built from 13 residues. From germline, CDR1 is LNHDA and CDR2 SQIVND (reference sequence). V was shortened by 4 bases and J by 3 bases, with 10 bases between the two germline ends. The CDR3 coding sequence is TGTGCCAGTAGTAGCGGGCCGTTCTACGAGCAGTACTTC. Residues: CASSSGPFYEQYF.